This TCR beta chain emerged from a study of Graves' ophthalmopathy and Graves' hyperthyroidism. Regarding the study as a whole: Ophthalmopathy progression was predicted by the model at approximately 71% sensitivity and 72.22% specificity. Using a 13-signature model, the authors split ophthalmopathy from stable hyperthyroidism, with under 90% sensitivity and 81.08% specificity.

Hyperthyroidism cases were recent diagnoses of under 2 months' duration in people aged 18 to 65. Serum thyroxine and TRAb, along with clinical symptoms, thyroid ultrasound and orbital computed tomography, were what diagnosis relied on. The CDR3 consists of 15 residues. J lost 3 bases, V lost 4 bases, and 10 bases had no gene match. Germline V gene lookup returns CDR1 SGHRS and CDR2 YFSETQ. Using RNA transcripts, the TCR beta CDR3 regions were amplified. Amplification began with first-round RT-PCR using HTBI primers, then second-round multiplex PCR was performed. Via MiXCR, TCRdb re-called the multiplex PCR reads, giving one row per CDR3 protein. Of 350,000 to 450,000 distinct CDR3 sequences in the sample, more than 20% were seen once. This clonotype was observed many times. The antigen remains unidentified.

This TCR was recovered from a woman in her late teens or twenties with stable Graves' hyperthyroidism. The chain is built from TRBV5-1 and TRBJ2-7, with 7 bases lining up with TRBD2. The sequenced sample was peripheral blood. In DNA, the CDR3 is TGCGCCAGCAGCCGTGGCAGCGGGGTATACTACGAGCAGTACTTC. Amino acid sequence: CASSRGSGVYYEQYF.